This T cell receptor beta chain originates from a study of PD-L1 blockade in urothelial cancer (dated by TCRdb to 2017 to 2019). General notes on the study: All patients started therapy around 2014 and received atezolizumab 1,200 mg intravenously every 3 weeks. About 90% of the roughly 29 patients were identified as males with urothelial cancer of bladder origin, and a prior smoking history was reported by 18 of 29 patients. Blood samples were analyzed at two time points: 3 weeks after treatment start (second dose) and 6 weeks after treatment start. Somatic, immune and clinical correlates of response to PD-L1 blockade with atezolizumab in urothelial cancer were the focus of an exploratory multi-omic analysis. Whole exome sequencing and RNA sequencing of pretreatment tumors were performed alongside TCR sequencing in the same patients. An ECOG performance status of 0 or 1 was recorded for the patients, and 0 to 3 prior chemotherapy regimens had been received by the patients. A median of roughly 140,000 T cells and 65,000 to 90,000 unique TCRs was obtained from blood samples, and a median clonality of roughly 0.082 was observed. Durable clinical benefit was achieved by nine patients and was not achieved by 20 patients. Durable clinical benefit was defined as progression-free survival longer than 6 months, and TCR features were also tested against progression-free and overall survival. Pretreatment tumor samples, along with matched peripheral blood serially collected before and after atezolizumab treatment, were subjected to TCR sequencing. Around 30 patients had pretreatment blood TCR-seq, roughly 24 had at least one posttreatment blood collection, and roughly 24 had tumor TCR-seq. What the study reported, not specific to this receptor: Among patients with durable benefit, tumor-associated TCR clones showed greater expansion in peripheral blood 3 weeks after treatment started (n ≈ 24, p = 0.022). Improved progression-free and overall survival was found to be associated with pretreatment peripheral blood TCR clonality below the median. Because the sample size was small (n ≈ 30) and many exploratory analyses were performed, the results are intended to be hypothesis-generating.

Synthetic TCR analog templates were spiked into each PCR so that absolute template abundance could be estimated from read counts. The immunoSEQ assay was used to amplify TCRbeta CDR3 regions from genomic DNA with bias-controlled V and J gene primers. Sequencing of rearranged TCRbeta segments was performed at approximately 20X coverage. For the original study's pipeline: Sequencing errors were corrected by clustering and CDR3s were annotated against IMGT to assign V, D and J genes. Downstream analyses used only productive TCRbeta rearrangements and left out out-of-frame or stop-codon sequences. To compute clonality, Shannon entropy was normalized by the log of the number of unique productive sequences and then subtracted from one. Clones differing between time points or between blood and tumor were identified by Fisher's exact test with Benjamini-Hochberg correction at adjusted p below 0.01. Not all clones reach the TCRdb copy of this immuneACCESS table, which keeps in-frame sequences only. Checked studies attribute under half of the gap to unresolved V genes and leave the rest unexplained. The DNA gave D and trimming, while V, J and clone size come from that table. The sample contains approximately 47,000 clones, approximately 80% of them found a single time. The ten most abundant clones make up around 9.1% of the sample.

A word on this clone: It has no known antigen specificity. No qualities accompany the bases; no much larger clone lies one base away.

Explained via the paper, the time point label denotes: peripheral blood 6 weeks after treatment start. A total of around 30 patients with locally advanced or metastatic urothelial carcinoma, treated at Memorial Sloan Kettering on a trial protocol, made up the cohort. Peripheral blood mononuclear cells were collected pretreatment and during treatment, with between 1 and 8 total time points per patient. The Qiagen DNeasy Blood extraction kit was used to purify genomic DNA from total PBMCs and tumor samples. PBMCs were collected pretreatment and during treatment, and were isolated and stored as previously described. Taken from the germline V gene, the CDR1 and CDR2 loops are MDHEN and SYDVKM. There are 14 amino acids in the CDR3, from cysteine to phenylalanine inclusive. Here the CDR3 DNA is all that survives: 42 bases in frame from base 1. The junction carries 18 bases between V and J, which are trimmed by 8 bases and 5 bases respectively.

The origin of this receptor is a man between 70 and 80 years old with urothelial cancer. This sample comprised PBMCs, obtained around atezolizumab (anti-PD-L1) treatment. Recombination connected TRBV28 to TRBJ2-5, and the D gene may be TRBD2, 6 bases matching. The CDR3 protein sequence reads: CASGPTQEGETQYF. Here is the DNA: TGTGCCAGCGGACCTACACAGGAGGGCGAGACCCAGTACTTC. Where the CDR3 stops, the reference TRBV28 and TRBJ2-5 genes take over; the full variable domain is DVKVTQSSRYLVKRTGEKVFLECVQDMDHENMFWYRQDPGLGLRLIYFSYDVKMKEKGDIPEGYSVSREKKERFSLILESASTNQTSMYLCASGPTQEGETQYFGPGTRLLVL.